This T cell receptor beta chain comes out of a study of T cell responses to AZD1222 COVID-19 vaccine. General observations from the study: Targets within unmutated variant regions were reportedly found for nearly half of spike-specific TCRs. In a largely white British group with more females than males, clonal diversity was possibly underestimated.

V was cut by 3 bases and J by 5 bases, with 4 bases left in between. CDR3 size: 11 residues. The germline V gene encodes CDR1 MDHEN and CDR2 SYDVKM. Turning to this clone: Its antigen is not identified. The sample contains more than one DNA sequence encoding this CDR3.

Repertoires were generated with immunoSEQ multiplex PCR, while TCRdb's copy carries only in-frame clones and drops some. The sample has about 140,000 clones; 80% to 90% are singletons. V and J are TRBV28 and TRBJ1-1; D gene ambiguous. This sequence was found in an adult in good health. The sequences come from peripheral blood, collected on day 0 of AZD1222 vaccination. CDR3 sequence: CASSFGTEAFF. The CDR3 DNA follows: TGTGCCAGCAGTTTCGGAACTGAAGCTTTCTTT.